This T cell receptor beta chain originates from a study of shared clonotypes between healthy human individuals. Study processing details: Without quality scores, immunoSEQ junctional reads could not be filtered like full-length reads. Profiling relied on immunoSEQ multiplex PCR, and the TCRdb table lists in-frame clones only, not all of them. That table furnishes V, J and clone size, whereas the DNA furnished D and trimming. The data show 1.4 million to 1.5 million clones, 95% to 97% seen once. CDR1 is SNHLY and CDR2 is FYNNEI in the germline V gene. The CDR3 is 17 residues long. With 6 bases clipped from V and 3 bases from J, the junction kept 12 bases outside the gene matches.

The chain carries TRBV2 and TRBJ2-1, with 9 bases matching TRBD2. The receptor's source is a man aged 25-45 years in good health. Input material: naive CD4+ T cells sorted from blood. As to subset: CD45RA+ positively selected. The DNA for the CDR3 is TGTGCCAGCAGCCTCCCCTTGACTAGCGGAAACTACAATGAGCAGTTCTTC. Residues: CASSLPLTSGNYNEQFF.